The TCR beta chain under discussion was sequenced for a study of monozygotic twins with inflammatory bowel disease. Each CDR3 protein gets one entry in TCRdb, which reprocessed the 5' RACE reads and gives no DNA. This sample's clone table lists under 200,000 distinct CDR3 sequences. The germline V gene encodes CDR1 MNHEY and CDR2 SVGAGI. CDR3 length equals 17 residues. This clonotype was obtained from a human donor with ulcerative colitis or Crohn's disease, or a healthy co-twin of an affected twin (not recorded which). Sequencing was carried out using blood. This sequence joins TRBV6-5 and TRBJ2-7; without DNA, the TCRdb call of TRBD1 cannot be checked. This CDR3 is CASSYSRSPTVVREQYF.